This entry concerns a single T cell receptor (beta chain). This clonotype was observed a few times. Its specific antigen is unknown. No much larger clonotype is one base removed from it; base qualities were not supplied. This sample was taken from a study of T cells in Graves' hyperthyroidism and ophthalmopathy (dated by TCRdb to the late 2010s). General notes on the study: Peripheral blood samples were taken at the time of initial diagnosis, prior to any treatment. To identify TCR V-J signatures that set the groups apart, the researchers used a discovery cohort of about a hundred patients, made up of 40 to 45 with Graves' ophthalmopathy and some 55 with stable Graves' hyperthyroidism. An independent validation cohort of under 20 hyperthyroidism patients and approximately 15 patients who later progressed to ophthalmopathy tested prospective prediction of ophthalmopathy. The roughly 90 discovery patients were divided at random into training and test sets in a 7:3 ratio. Thyroid tissue and blood T-cell repertoires from several Graves' hyperthyroidism patients were also compared in the study. After blood sampling, hyperthyroidism patients were treated with methimazole at a starting dose of 30 mg daily, and ophthalmopathy patients were treated with high-dose intravenous methylprednisolone. The paper describes TCR Vbeta CDR3 sequencing of 140 or so peripheral blood samples, made up of 43 ophthalmopathy patients, 70 to 80 hyperthyroidism patients and roughly 17 progressor patients. The study at large found these results: Sample size was not statistically predetermined, and blinding of investigators to group allocation was not performed. During validation, the model predicted progression to ophthalmopathy a median of roughly 7.1 months ahead of onset, with 70.59% sensitivity and 72.22% specificity. In cross-validation, a model built on a 13 V-J signature told ophthalmopathy apart from stable hyperthyroidism with 85% to 90% sensitivity and roughly 81% specificity, and in testing the same model reached 80%/75%. Most expanded thyroid clonotypes (frequency above 0.001) were also detected in blood, a finding suggesting that blood repertoires may reflect thyroid immune responses.

Trimming removed 4 bases from V and 9 bases from J, leaving 19 bases between the germline ends. The CDR3 runs 15 residues from the cysteine to the phenylalanine. Left in the record is the CDR3 DNA by itself, 45 bases read in frame from the first base. CDR1 is given as SEHNR and CDR2 as FQNEAQ, both from the germline V gene (reference sequence). Ophthalmopathy patients had moderately to severely active disease, Clinical Activity Score of at least 3, NOSPECS grade of at least 4, and duration under 3 months. Any patient with an uncontrolled infection, another autoimmune disease, pregnancy or lactation was excluded. Clinical symptoms, serum thyroxine and TRAb, thyroid ultrasound, and orbital computed tomography formed the basis for the diagnoses. PBMCs were separated from 10 ml of fresh peripheral blood using Ficoll-Paque density gradient centrifugation. Total RNA was extracted using Trizol reagent, and RNA quality was assessed on an Agilent 2100 Bioanalyzer.

TCR beta CDR3 regions were amplified from RNA transcripts. The first round of RT-PCR for the TCR CDR3 was performed with the HTBI primer set and the Qiagen OneStep RT-PCR kit. Libraries were constructed in a second round of multiplex PCR, after which size selection and purification were performed. The libraries were sequenced on an Illumina HiSeq2000 using paired-end 100 bp reads. Concerning the study's data processing: SOAPnuke was used to process the raw data, throwing out any read that contained adapters or uncalled bases, had a mean Phred below 15, or lacked an exact constant-primer or identifier match. High-quality paired reads were merged with COPE v1.2.5, and unique nucleotide sequences were defined as clonotypes. MiTCR v1.1 was used to align the clonotypes against IMGT TRBV, TRBD and TRBJ reference segments. The analysis was restricted to V-J combinations with a frequency above 0.0001, which together covered about 99% of the repertoires. The TCS score was defined as the ratio of F50 (clonal expansion) to E x V (chaos), calculated using BLOSUM62-based TCRdist between CDR3 peptides within each V-J. Welch's t-statistics and random forest reduced roughly 540 V-J features to 10 to 15, which were used in a naive Bayes classifier (R e1071). TCRdb's own reprocessing of the public reads used fastp at Q25 and MiXCR and kept productive beta chains. Identical CDR3 protein sequences are pooled into one entry, listed with their most common genes and DNA. The V and J calls and clone size are TCRdb's, not the authors'. This sample holds approximately 600,000 distinct CDR3 sequences; 12% to 15% were observed only once. Roughly 7.7% of the sample is taken by the ten largest.

Specimen: blood. The sequence links TRBV7-9 to TRBJ2-1, with the D gene too uncertain to name. The TCR was taken from a woman in her late teens or twenties with Graves' ophthalmopathy. This receptor has the CDR3 CASSSPPRQTGEQFF. The DNA sequence is as follows: TGTGCCAGCAGCTCCCCTCCACGGCAGACGGGTGAGCAGTTCTTC.